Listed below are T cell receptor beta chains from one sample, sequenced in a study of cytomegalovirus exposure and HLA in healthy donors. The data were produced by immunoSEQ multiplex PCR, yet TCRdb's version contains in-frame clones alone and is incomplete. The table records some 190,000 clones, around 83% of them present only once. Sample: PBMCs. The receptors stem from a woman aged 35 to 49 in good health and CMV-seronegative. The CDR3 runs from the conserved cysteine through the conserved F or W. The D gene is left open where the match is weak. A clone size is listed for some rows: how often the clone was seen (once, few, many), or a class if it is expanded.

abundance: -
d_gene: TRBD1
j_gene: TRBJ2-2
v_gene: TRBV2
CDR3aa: CASSENRGDTGELFF
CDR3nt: TGTGCCAGCAGTGAAAACAGGGGAGACACCGGGGAGCTGTTTTTT

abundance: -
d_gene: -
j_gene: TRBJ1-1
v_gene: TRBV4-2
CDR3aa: CASSQEAGTNTEAFF
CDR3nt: TGTGCCAGCAGCCAAGAGGCGGGGACGAACACTGAAGCTTTCTTT

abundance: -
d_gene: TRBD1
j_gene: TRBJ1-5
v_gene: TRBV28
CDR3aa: CASGWTGFDQPQHF
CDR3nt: TGTGCCAGCGGGTGGACAGGGTTTGATCAGCCCCAGCATTTT

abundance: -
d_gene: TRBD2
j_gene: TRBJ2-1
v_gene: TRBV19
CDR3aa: CASSRLAGRSSYNEQFF
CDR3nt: TGTGCCAGTAGTCGACTAGCGGGTAGGTCCTCCTACAATGAGCAGTTCTTC

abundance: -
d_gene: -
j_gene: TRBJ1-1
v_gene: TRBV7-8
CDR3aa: CASSRARDTEAFF
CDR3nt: TGTGCCAGCAGCCGCGCACGGGACACTGAAGCTTTCTTT

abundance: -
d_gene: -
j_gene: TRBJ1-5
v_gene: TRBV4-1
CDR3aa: CASSQEQVGNQPQHF
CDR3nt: TGCGCCAGCAGCCAAGAACAGGTAGGCAATCAGCCCCAGCATTTT

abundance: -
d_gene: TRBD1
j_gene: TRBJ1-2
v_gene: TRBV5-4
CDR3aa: CASSPNPGGGYGYTF
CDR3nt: TGTGCCAGCAGCCCCAACCCAGGGGGCGGCTATGGCTACACCTTC

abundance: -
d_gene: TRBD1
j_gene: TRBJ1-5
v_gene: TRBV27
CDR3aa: CASSSYDRGPGQPQHF
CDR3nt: TGTGCCAGCAGTTCCTATGACAGGGGGCCGGGTCAGCCCCAGCATTTT

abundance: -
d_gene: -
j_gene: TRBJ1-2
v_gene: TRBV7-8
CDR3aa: CASSLEVPGMGGYTF
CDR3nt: TGTGCCAGCAGCTTAGAAGTACCAGGGATGGGTGGCTACACCTTC

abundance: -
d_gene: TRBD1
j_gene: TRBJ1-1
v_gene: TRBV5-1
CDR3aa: CASSSGTGWSLEAFF
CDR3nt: TGCGCCAGCAGCTCCGGGACAGGGTGGTCCCTTGAAGCTTTCTTT

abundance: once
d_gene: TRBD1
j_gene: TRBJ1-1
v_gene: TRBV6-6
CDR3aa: CASSSPTGTPEAFF
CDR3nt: TGTGCCAGCAGTTCCCCGACAGGGACCCCTGAAGCTTTCTTT

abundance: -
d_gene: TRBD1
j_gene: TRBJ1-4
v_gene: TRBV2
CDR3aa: CATTLTGTGDEKLFF
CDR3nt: TGTGCCACCACTTTAACCGGGACAGGGGATGAAAAACTGTTTTTT

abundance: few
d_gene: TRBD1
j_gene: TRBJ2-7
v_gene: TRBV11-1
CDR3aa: CASSPGGQGSREQYF
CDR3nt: TGTGCCAGCAGCCCCGGTGGACAGGGCTCAAGAGAGCAGTACTTC

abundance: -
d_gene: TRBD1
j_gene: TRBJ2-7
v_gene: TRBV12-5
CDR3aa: CASGLVAGQGIAGNF
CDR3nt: TGTGCTAGTGGTTTGGTGGCGGGACAGGGGATTGCGGGGAACTTC

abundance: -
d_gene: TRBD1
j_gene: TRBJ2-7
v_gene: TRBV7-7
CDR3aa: CASSLGQGGYEQYF
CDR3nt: TGTGCCAGCAGCTTGGGACAGGGGGGCTACGAGCAGTACTTC

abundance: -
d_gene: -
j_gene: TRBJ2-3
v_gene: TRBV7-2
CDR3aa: CASSLPEGADTQYF
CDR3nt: TGTGCCAGCAGCTTACCGGAGGGCGCGGATACGCAGTATTTT

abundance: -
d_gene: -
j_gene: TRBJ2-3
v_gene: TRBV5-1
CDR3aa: CASSLASDSSQYF
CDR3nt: TGCGCCAGCAGCTTGGCCTCAGACTCGTCGCAGTATTTT

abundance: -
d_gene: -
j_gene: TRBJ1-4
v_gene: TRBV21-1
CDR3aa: CASSKVLQGANEKLFF
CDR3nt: TGTGCCAGCAGCAAAGTTTTACAGGGCGCTAATGAAAAACTGTTTTTT

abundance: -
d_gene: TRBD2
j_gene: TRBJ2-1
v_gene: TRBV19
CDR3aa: CASSNSGTGSYNEQFF
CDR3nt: TGTGCCAGTAGTAATAGCGGGACGGGGTCCTACAATGAGCAGTTCTTC

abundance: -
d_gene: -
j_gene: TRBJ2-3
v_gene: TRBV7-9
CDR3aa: CASSPLSSTDTQYF
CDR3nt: TGTGCCAGCTCTCCCCTGAGCTCCACAGATACGCAGTATTTT

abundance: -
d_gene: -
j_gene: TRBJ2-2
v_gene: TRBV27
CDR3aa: CASSLFGESNTGELFF
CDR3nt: TGTGCCAGCAGTTTATTCGGGGAGTCGAACACCGGGGAGCTGTTTTTT

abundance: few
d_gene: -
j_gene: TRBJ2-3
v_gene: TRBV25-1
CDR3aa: CASSELAVGADTQYF
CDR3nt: TGTGCCAGCAGTGAATTAGCCGTCGGGGCAGATACGCAGTATTTT

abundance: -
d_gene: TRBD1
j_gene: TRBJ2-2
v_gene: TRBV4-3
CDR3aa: CASSHTGTGAGELFF
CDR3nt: TGCGCCAGCAGCCATACCGGGACAGGAGCCGGGGAGCTGTTTTTT

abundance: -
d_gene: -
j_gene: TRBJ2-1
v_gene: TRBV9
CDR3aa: CASSVTSISYNEQFF
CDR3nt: TGTGCCAGCAGCGTGACTAGTATCTCCTACAATGAGCAGTTCTTC

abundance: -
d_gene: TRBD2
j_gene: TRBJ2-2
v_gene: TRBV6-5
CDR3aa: CASSYPLAGAGELFF
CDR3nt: TGTGCCAGCAGTTACCCCCTAGCGGGAGCGGGGGAGCTGTTTTTT

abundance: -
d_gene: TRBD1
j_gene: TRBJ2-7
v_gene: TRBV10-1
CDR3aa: CASSGTGLHYEQYF
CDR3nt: TGCGCCAGCAGTGGGACAGGGTTACATTACGAGCAGTACTTC

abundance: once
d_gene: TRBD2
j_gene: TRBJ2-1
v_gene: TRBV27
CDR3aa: CASSGGLAPLREQFF
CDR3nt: TGTGCCAGCAGTGGGGGACTAGCGCCCCTTCGGGAGCAGTTCTTC

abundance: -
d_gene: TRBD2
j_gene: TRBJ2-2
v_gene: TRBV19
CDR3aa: CASSIPGTSGDTGELFF
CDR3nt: TGTGCCAGTAGTATTCCCGGGACTAGCGGAGACACCGGGGAGCTGTTTTTT

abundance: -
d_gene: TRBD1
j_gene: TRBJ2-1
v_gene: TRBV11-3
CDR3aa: CASSLGDRIPLF
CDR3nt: TGTGCCAGCAGCTTAGGGGACAGGATCCCACTCTTC

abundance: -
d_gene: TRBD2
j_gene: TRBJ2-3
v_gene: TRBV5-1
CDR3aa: CASSLGLAGVTDTQYF
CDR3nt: TGCGCCAGCAGCTTAGGACTAGCGGGAGTAACAGATACGCAGTATTTT

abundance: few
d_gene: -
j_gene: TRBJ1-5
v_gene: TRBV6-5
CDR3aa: CASGTDGGQPQHF
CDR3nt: TGTGCCAGCGGTACCGACGGGGGGCAGCCCCAGCATTTT

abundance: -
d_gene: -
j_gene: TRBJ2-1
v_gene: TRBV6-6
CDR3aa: CASSYPEGEQFF
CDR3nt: TGTGCCAGCAGTTATCCGGAGGGTGAGCAGTTCTTC

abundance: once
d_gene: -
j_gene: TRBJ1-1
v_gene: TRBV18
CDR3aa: CASSPGGPNTEAFF
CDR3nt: TGTGCCAGCTCACCAGGGGGCCCGAACACTGAAGCTTTCTTT

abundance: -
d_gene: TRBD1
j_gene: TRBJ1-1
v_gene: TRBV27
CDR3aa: CASSLRGQRTEAFF
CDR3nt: TGTGCCAGCAGTTTAAGGGGACAGCGCACTGAAGCTTTCTTT

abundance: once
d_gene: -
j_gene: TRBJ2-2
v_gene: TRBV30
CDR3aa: CAWDFSPGELFF
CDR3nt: TGTGCCTGGGATTTTAGCCCAGGGGAGCTGTTTTTT

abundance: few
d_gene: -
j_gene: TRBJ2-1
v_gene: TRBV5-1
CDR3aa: CASSLDSGPTSSYNEQFF
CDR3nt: TGCGCCAGCAGCTTGGATAGCGGACCAACGTCTTCCTACAATGAGCAGTTCTTC

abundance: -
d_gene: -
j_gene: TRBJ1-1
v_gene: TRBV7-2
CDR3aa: CASSPQSAKNTEAFF
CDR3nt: TGTGCCAGCAGCCCACAGTCGGCAAAGAACACTGAAGCTTTCTTT

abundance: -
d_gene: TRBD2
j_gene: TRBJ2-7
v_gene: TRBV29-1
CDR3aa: CSVLLAGGSSEQYF
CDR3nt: TGCAGCGTTTTACTAGCGGGAGGGTCATCCGAGCAGTACTTC

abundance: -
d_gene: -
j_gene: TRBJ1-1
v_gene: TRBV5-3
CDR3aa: CARTQTNSYTEAFF
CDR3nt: TGTGCCAGAACCCAGACAAACAGTTACACTGAAGCTTTCTTT

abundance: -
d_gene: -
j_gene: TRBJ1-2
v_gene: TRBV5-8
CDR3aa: CASRWTANYGYTF
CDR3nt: TGTGCCAGCAGATGGACAGCGAACTATGGCTACACCTTC

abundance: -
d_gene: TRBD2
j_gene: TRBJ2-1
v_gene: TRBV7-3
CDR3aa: CASSSRGGGFNEQFF
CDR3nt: TGTGCCAGCAGCTCCCGTGGGGGAGGGTTCAATGAGCAGTTCTTC